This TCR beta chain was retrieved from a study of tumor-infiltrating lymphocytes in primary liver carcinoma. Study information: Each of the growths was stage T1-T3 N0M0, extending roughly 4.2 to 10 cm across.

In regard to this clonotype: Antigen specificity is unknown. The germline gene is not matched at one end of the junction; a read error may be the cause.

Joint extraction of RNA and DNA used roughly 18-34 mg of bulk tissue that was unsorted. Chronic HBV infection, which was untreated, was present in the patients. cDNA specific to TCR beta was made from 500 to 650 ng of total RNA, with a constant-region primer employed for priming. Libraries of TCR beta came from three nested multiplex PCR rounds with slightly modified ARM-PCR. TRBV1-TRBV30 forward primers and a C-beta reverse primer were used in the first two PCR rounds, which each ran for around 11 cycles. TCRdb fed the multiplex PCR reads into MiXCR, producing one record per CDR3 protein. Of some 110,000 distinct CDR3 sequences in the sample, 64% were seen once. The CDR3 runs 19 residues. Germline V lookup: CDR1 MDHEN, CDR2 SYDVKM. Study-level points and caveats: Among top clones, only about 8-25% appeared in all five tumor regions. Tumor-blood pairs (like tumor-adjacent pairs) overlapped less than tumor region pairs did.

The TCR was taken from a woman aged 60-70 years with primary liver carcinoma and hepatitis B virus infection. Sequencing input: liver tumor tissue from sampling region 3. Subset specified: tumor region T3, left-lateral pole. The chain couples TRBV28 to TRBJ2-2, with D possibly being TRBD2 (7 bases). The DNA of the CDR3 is TGTACCAGCAGTTCCTTACCCAGGGCGGGGGCCCTCGGGGGCGGGGAGCTGTTTTTT. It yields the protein CTSSSLPRAGALGGGELFF.